The table lists the clone carrying this T cell receptor beta chain with a count of one. Germline V gene lookup returns CDR1 SGHTA and CDR2 FQGNSA. Between the trimmed V and J ends, which lost 2 bases and 2 bases, there was a span of 6 bases. The CDR3 extends over 13 amino acids. Sequencing was performed with immunoSEQ multiplex PCR; in TCRdb, only in-frame clones are kept and a portion is missing. The data hold just under 65,000 clones, with 85% observed a single time. This entry is derived from a study of control samples from healthy donors and cancer patients. This TCR was sampled from a man aged 35 to 55 in good health. The specimen sequenced was blood. The J gene is TRBJ1-2, the V gene TRBV7-2, with no clear D. The CDR3 bases are TGTGCCAGCAGCTTATTCGGGAACTATGGCTACACCTTC. It codes for CASSLFGNYGYTF.